This T cell receptor (beta chain) is drawn from a study of identical twins. Points from the study as a whole: Twin-shared out-of-frame alpha sequences showed excess low generation probability. Abundant cord blood beta clonotypes carried fewer insertions; memory repertoires showed none.

TCRdb re-analysed the 5' RACE reads in MiXCR, keeping a single row per CDR3 protein. The data show roughly 1,500,000 distinct CDR3 sequences, around 29% seen once. For this clonotype: What it binds is unknown.

Healthy Caucasians alone served as donors. Trimming stripped 6 bases from V and 6 bases from J, with 13 bases between. The CDR3 is made up of 13 amino acids. Germline assignment: CDR1 MNHEY and CDR2 SMNVEV (reference sequence). The rearrangement joins TRBV27 to TRBJ2-3; possible D gene TRBD2, 5 bases. This TCR was recovered from a newborn girl in good health. Source material: cord blood. The chain's CDR3 is CASRDSAADTQYF. CDR3 sequence (DNA): TGTGCCAGCAGGGACTCAGCAGCCGATACGCAGTATTTT.